The 5 T cell receptor beta chains reported below all come from one sample, sequenced in a study of OX40 agonist ivuxolimab in advanced cancers. Measured with immunoSEQ multiplex PCR; TCRdb has only the in-frame clones, and not every one. This table has about 68,000 clones, about 80% appearing once. Sequenced here: CD4+ or CD8+ T cells sorted from blood, sampled in a trial of the OX40 agonist ivuxolimab. Receptor source: an adult with an advanced solid tumor such as melanoma, head and neck, liver or kidney cancer.

The chain joins TRBV2 to TRBJ1-2; TRBD1 is a possible D gene (6 bases). The CDR3 runs 13 residues. V dropped 8 bases and J dropped 1 base, with 11 bases sitting between them. Germline CDR1 reads SNHLY; CDR2 reads FYNNEI. CDR3 nucleotide sequence: TGTGCCAGCGGGACGGACAGTAACTATGGCTACACCTTC. Its translation is CASGTDSNYGYTF.

The chain is built from TRBV27 and TRBJ1-5, with a weak D call TRBD1 (5 bases). CDR1 MNHEY and CDR2 SMNVEV come from the germline V gene (reference sequence). The CDR3 is made up of 17 amino acids. Trimming stripped 1 base from V and 0 bases from J, with 13 bases between. The CDR3 protein is CASSLLGTAYSNQPQHF. The CDR3 DNA reads TGTGCCAGCAGTTTATTAGGGACGGCTTATAGCAATCAGCCCCAGCATTTT.

This clone was seen a single time. The CDR3 sequence is CASSPNTDTQYF. CDR3 coding DNA: TGTGCCAGCAGCCCTAACACAGATACGCAGTATTTT. This chain connects TRBV2 to TRBJ2-3; D gene ambiguous. This CDR3 region has 12 residues. Deletions cut 6 bases from V and 2 bases from J, with 6 bases between. Per germline, CDR1 SNHLY and CDR2 FYNNEI.

V and J are TRBV6-4 and TRBJ1-1, with TRBD1 matching 9 bases. Germline V lookup: CDR1 MRHNA, CDR2 SNTAGT. The junction had 2 bases not matched to a gene; V was cut back by 6 bases and J by 0 bases. This CDR3 has 14 residues. The CDR3 DNA reads as TGTGCCAGCAGCCGGGACAGGGTGAACACTGAAGCTTTCTTT. This encodes CASSRDRVNTEAFF.

In its sample, this clone was seen a few times. The chain couples TRBV7-8 to TRBJ1-1; no clear D. The CDR3 has 15 residues. V was trimmed by 4 bases and J by 1 base, leaving 13 bases between them. From germline, CDR1 is SGHVS and CDR2 FQNEAQ. The DNA for the CDR3 is TGTGCCAGCAGCTCCTACGGAGGGTCGAACACTGAAGCTTTCTTT. It codes for CASSSYGGSNTEAFF.